These T cell receptor beta chains were read from a single sample in a study of T cells expressing NK-cell markers. TCRdb re-called the 5' RACE reads and shows each CDR3 protein once, DNA omitted. The repertoire table contains hundreds of thousands of distinct CDR3 sequences. Sequenced material: blood T cells: a sorted CD56 or NKG2C T cell subset, CD4+ or CD8+ T cells, or bulk PBMC T cells (not recorded which). The origin of the receptors is a woman aged 18 to 75 in good health. Both conserved end residues are part of each CDR3.

v_call,j_call,cdr3_aa
TRBV29-1,TRBJ2-3,CSSWSGDTQYF
TRBV3-1,TRBJ2-3,CASSQDPGGTDTQYF
TRBV25-1,TRBJ2-5,CASSSEWGQWDIQETQYF
TRBV12-3/TRBV12-4,TRBJ1-1,CASNTYRVGTEAFF
TRBV12-3/TRBV12-4,TRBJ2-4,CASSAYKNIQYF
TRBV18,TRBJ1-1,CASSPPVGGNTEAFF
TRBV7-9,TRBJ1-1,CASSFMSPEAFF
TRBV7-8,TRBJ1-2,CASSFAGGGGEYGYTF
TRBV6-5,TRBJ2-7,CASSYPGLEQYF
TRBV6-5,TRBJ1-2,CASSSRTGSSSSYTF
TRBV5-4,TRBJ2-5,CASSFGEPRQQETQYF
TRBV3-1,TRBJ2-3,CASSQDQGVSTQYF
TRBV7-2,TRBJ1-5,CASSHSPGNRGNQPQHF
TRBV7-2,TRBJ2-7,CASTPGHVGGPSSGQYF
TRBV6-1,TRBJ2-3,CASRGRGAVTDTQYF
TRBV5-1,TRBJ2-1,CASSFDLYNEQFF
TRBV4-1,TRBJ1-1,CASSQGPRNTEAFF